This T cell receptor (beta chain) was profiled in a study of T cell responses to AZD1222 COVID-19 vaccine. In the study overall: Some second doses came at about 4 weeks and others at about 12 weeks; these were pooled.

Study-wide results and caveats: The number of AZD1222 recipients seropositive at baseline was only six. Donors were chiefly white British, with a greater number of females, and clonal diversity was perhaps underestimated. When two AZD1222 doses had been given, Spike-specific TCR breadth and depth rose.

About this clone: The antigen is not known.

The protocol was immunoSEQ multiplex PCR, while the TCRdb copy is restricted to in-frame clones and leaves out a portion. The sample lists 120,000 to 150,000 clones; roughly 91% were seen once. The CDR3 runs to 12 residues. V gave up 3 bases and J gave up 6 bases, with 7 bases separating them. Germline CDR1 is SGHTA and CDR2 is FQGTGA. The clonotype was recovered from an adult in good health. The input for sequencing was peripheral blood, taken on day 0 of AZD1222 vaccination. This chain connects TRBV7-3 to TRBJ2-3; D unclear. The CDR3 loop is CASSFAEDTQYF. The CDR3 bases are TGTGCCAGCAGCTTCGCGGAGGATACGCAGTATTTT.